This TCR beta chain came from a study of shared T cell receptors in the human thymus. The table came from immunoSEQ multiplex PCR; TCRdb's copy has only in-frame clones and leaves some out. The table lists 450,000 to 650,000 clones, more than 75% of them singletons, with 0.01% to 0.015% in the top ten. These data also formed part of another study, on human thymus T cells. That source reports: Serving as donors were healthy Finnish infants, each of whom was having open corrective surgery for congenital heart defects. Thymic resections from corrective heart surgery supplied the tissue. Thymic and blood repertoires appeared to show biased V and J gene usage. Related research has reported that thymic repertoires overlap highly among unrelated individuals.

This clonotype was obtained from a boy in the first two years of life with a congenital heart defect. The sequenced sample consisted of thymocytes.

The CDR3 here is CASSFTSGRPYEQYF. CDR3 DNA: TGTGCCAGCAGTTTCACTAGCGGCAGACCCTACGAGCAGTACTTC. This rearrangement joins TRBV28 to TRBJ2-7; 8 positions match TRBD2. Losses at the gene ends were 3 bases for V and 2 bases for J; bases not matched to a gene: 6. Per germline, CDR1 MDHEN and CDR2 SYDVKM. The CDR3 has 15 residues.